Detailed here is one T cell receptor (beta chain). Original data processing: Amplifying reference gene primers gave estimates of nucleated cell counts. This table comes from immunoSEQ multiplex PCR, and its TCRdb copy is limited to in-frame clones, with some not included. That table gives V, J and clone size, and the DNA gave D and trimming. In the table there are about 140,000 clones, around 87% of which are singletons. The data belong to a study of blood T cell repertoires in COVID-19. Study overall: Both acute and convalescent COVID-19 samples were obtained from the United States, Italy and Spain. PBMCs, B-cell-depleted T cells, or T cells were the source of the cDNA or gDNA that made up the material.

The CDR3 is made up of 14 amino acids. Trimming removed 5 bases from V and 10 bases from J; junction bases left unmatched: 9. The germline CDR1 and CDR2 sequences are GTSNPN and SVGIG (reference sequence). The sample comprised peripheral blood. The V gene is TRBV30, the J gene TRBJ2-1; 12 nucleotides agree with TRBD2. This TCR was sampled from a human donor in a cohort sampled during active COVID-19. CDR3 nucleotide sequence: TGTGCCTGGCACACTAGCGGGAGGTATTGGGAGCAGTTCTTC. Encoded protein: CAWHTSGRYWEQFF.